These 29 T cell receptor beta chains were sequenced from one sample in a study of breast tumors, draining lymph nodes, adjacent tissues. Breast cancer patients provided tissue from their axillary draining lymph nodes. TCRdb re-analysed the multiplex PCR reads in MiXCR, keeping a single row per CDR3 protein. The sample yields 290,000 or so distinct CDR3 sequences, around 31% seen once. Sequencing was performed on axillary lymph node tissue. These receptors all stem from a female donor with breast cancer. Some clones in this sample may be carry-over from other donors' samples.

This clonotype has more than one count but fewer than ten. The rearrangement links TRBV3-1 to TRBJ1-5, with 9 bases lining up with TRBD1. The trim removed 4 bases at V and 6 bases at J, leaving 7 bases unmatched. Germline assignment: CDR1 LGHDT and CDR2 YNNKEL (reference sequence). The CDR3 sequence is 15 residues long. The CDR3 here is CASSRTGESSQPQHF. Written as DNA, the CDR3 is TGTGCCAGCAGCCGGACAGGGGAAAGTAGTCAGCCCCAGCATTTT.

Many counts were recorded for this clonotype. The chain joins TRBV28 to TRBJ1-3; D ambiguous. The CDR3 totals 15 residues. CDR1 is MDHEN and CDR2 is SYDVKM in the germline V gene. Trimming removed 2 bases from V and 6 bases from J, with 14 bases in between. The CDR3 sequence: CASSLAGFGENTIYF. The CDR3 DNA sequence: TGTGCCAGCAGTTTAGCTGGGTTTGGAGAAAACACCATATATTTT.

This clonotype was found a few times. Possible read error: a much larger clone is one base away. The J gene is TRBJ2-5, the V gene TRBV10-3; D gene ambiguous. From germline, CDR1 is ENHRY and CDR2 SYGVKD. The V end was cut by 4 bases, the J end by 7 bases, with 13 bases between. CDR3 size: 13 residues. The CDR3 DNA is TGTGCCATCAGTGGGTCAAGTTTGGGGACCCAGTACTTC. Encoded protein: CAISGSSLGTQYF.

At least ten counts were recorded for this clonotype. The junction departs from germline at one end; a sequencing error may be responsible. The chain has TRBV6-1 and TRBJ1-5; maybe TRBD1 (5 bases). Germline CDR1 MNHNS, CDR2 SASEGT. The CDR3 is 14 residues long. The CDR3 nucleotides read TGTGCCAGCAGCGAAGGGGACTTTTATCAGCCCCAGCATTTT. Translated, it gives CASSEGDFYQPQHF.

The chain is built from TRBV7-9 and TRBJ1-2; no clear D gene. The V gene lost 5 bases and the J gene lost 2 bases, with 24 bases spanning the gap. The CDR3 has 18 residues. The V gene's germline CDR1 is SEHNR and CDR2 FQNEAQ (reference sequence). The CDR3 nucleotides read TGTGCCAGCAGCGAATCACTAGCGAACGAACAAAGGAACTATGGCTACACCTTC. Translated, it gives CASSESLANEQRNYGYTF.

This clonotype came up many times. The chain carries TRBV11-2 and TRBJ2-1, with D possibly being TRBD1 (6 bases). This CDR3 contains 17 residues. CDR1 is SGHAT, CDR2 FQNNGV, per germline. V was pared by 7 bases and J by 8 bases, with 27 bases between. The CDR3 protein is CASTSGFVVGKGDEQFF. In DNA, the CDR3 is TGTGCCAGCACCTCCGGGTTTGTGGTGGGAAAGGGGGATGAGCAGTTCTTC. The full variable domain, in which reference TRBV11-2 and TRBJ2-1 provide the parts outside the CDR3, is EAGVAQSPRYKIIEKRQSVAFWCNPISGHATLYWYQQILGQGPKLLIQFQNNGVVDDSQLPKDRFSAERLKGVDSTLKIQPAKLEDSAVYLCASTSGFVVGKGDEQFFGPGTRLTVL.

This clonotype was counted between two and nine times. This chain connects TRBV10-3 to TRBJ1-2; TRBD1 aligns across 7 bases. In germline, CDR1 is ENHRY, CDR2 SYGVKD. The trim removed 6 bases at V and 4 bases at J, leaving 11 bases unmatched. The CDR3 is 15 amino acids. In nucleotides, the CDR3 is TGTGCCATCAGAGTATCGGGACAGACCATCTATGGCTACACCTTC. This encodes CAIRVSGQTIYGYTF.

Concerning this clonotype itself: A much larger clone differs by one base, so this may be a read error. This sequence joins TRBV5-4 and TRBJ2-7; 11 bases are shared with TRBD2. The CDR3 is made up of 15 amino acids. CDR1 SGHNT and CDR2 YYREEE come from the germline V gene (reference sequence). CDR3 in DNA: TGTGCCAGCAGCTTCGGGACTAGCGGAGCCTACGAGCAGCACTTC. Protein sequence: CASSFGTSGAYEQHF.

Many counts were recorded for this clonotype. The genes are TRBV11-2 and TRBJ1-3, with 7 bases fitting TRBD1. V lost 7 bases to trimming and J lost 5 bases; unmatched junction nucleotides: 8. The CDR3 has 14 residues. Germline values: CDR1 SGHAT, CDR2 FQNNGV. The CDR3 bases are TGTGCCAGCACCCTAGACAGGGCGAGAAACACCATATATTTT. Translated, it gives CASTLDRARNTIYF.

Ten or more counts support this clonotype. The rearrangement links TRBV5-1 to TRBJ2-5; D possibly uses TRBD1 or TRBD2 (7 bases each). CDR3 size: 14 residues. V gave up 4 bases and J gave up 3 bases, with 13 bases separating them. CDR1 is SGHRS, CDR2 YFSETQ, per germline. CDR3 loop: CASSVQGGEETQYF. The CDR3 nucleotides are TGCGCCAGCAGCGTGCAGGGGGGGGAAGAGACCCAGTACTTC.

This clonotype was picked up many times. The rearrangement joins TRBV7-3 to TRBJ2-2, with D perhaps matching TRBD1 or TRBD2 (5 bases each). V lost 5 bases to trimming and J lost 4 bases, with 23 bases between them. Germline values: CDR1 SGHTA, CDR2 FQGTGA. The CDR3 is 18 amino acids. The CDR3 here is CASSPRGWTGPGTGELFF. The CDR3 DNA reads TGTGCCAGCAGCCCAAGGGGCTGGACTGGTCCGGGCACCGGGGAGCTGTTTTTT.

The J gene is TRBJ1-1, the V gene TRBV14; perhaps TRBD1 as D (5 bases). Trimming left V 4 bases short and J 3 bases short, with 18 bases between. Per the germline V gene, CDR1 is SGHDN and CDR2 is FVKESK. The CDR3 sequence is 16 residues long. The CDR3 is CASSRPLRGGDTEAFF. The CDR3 DNA reads TGTGCCAGCAGCCGGCCCCTCCGGGGAGGGGACACTGAAGCTTTCTTT. The variable domain in full, with the rest retrieved from reference TRBV14 and TRBJ1-1, is EAGVTQFPSHSVIEKGQTVTLRCDPISGHDNLYWYRRVMGKEIKFLLHFVKESKQDESGMPNNRFLAERTGGTYSTLKVQPAELEDSGVYFCASSRPLRGGDTEAFFGQGTRLTVV.

This clonotype was observed at least ten times. The rearrangement uses TRBV9 and TRBJ2-1; D gene unclear. This CDR3 is 15 amino acids long. Germline CDR1 reads SGDLS; CDR2 reads YYNGEE. V dropped 0 bases and J dropped 2 bases, with 9 bases sitting between them. This CDR3 reads CASSVGVTAYNEQFF. CDR3 bases: TGTGCCAGCAGCGTAGGAGTGACCGCCTACAATGAGCAGTTCTTC. The variable domain in full, with the rest retrieved from reference TRBV9 and TRBJ2-1, is DSGVTQTPKHLITATGQRVTLRCSPRSGDLSVYWYQQSLDQGLQFLIQYYNGEERAKGNILERFSAQQFPDLHSELNLSSLELGDSALYFCASSVGVTAYNEQFFGPGTRLTVL.

This clonotype was counted at least ten times. The chain carries TRBV29-1 and TRBJ1-2; 7 bases are shared with TRBD1. The CDR3 spans 13 residues. Germline V CDR1 and CDR2: SQVTM, ANQGSEA. The V gene end was trimmed by 1 base and the J gene end by 4 bases; junction bases not matched to a gene: 3. The CDR3 bases are TGCAGCGTTGAAGTAGGGGACAGCTATGGCTACACCTTC. It yields the protein CSVEVGDSYGYTF.

This clonotype was observed many times. V usage is TRBV7-9 and J usage is TRBJ1-3, with 7 bases identical to TRBD1. This CDR3 comprises 14 residues. The junction had 4 bases not matched to a gene; V was cut back by 4 bases and J by 4 bases. Germline V gene lookup returns CDR1 SEHNR and CDR2 FQNEAQ (reference sequence). Here the CDR3 reads CASSSQGSGNTIYF. As DNA, the CDR3 is TGTGCCAGCAGCTCACAGGGGTCAGGAAACACCATATATTTT.

CDR3 nucleotide sequence: TGTGCCAGCAGCCGGGACGGGACTGAAAAACTGTTTTTT. Residues: CASSRDGTEKLFF. This chain connects TRBV28 to TRBJ1-4, with D tentatively TRBD1 (5 bases). Trimming shortened V by 6 bases and J by 7 bases, and 12 bases separated the two germline ends. Per the germline V gene, CDR1 is MDHEN and CDR2 is SYDVKM. This CDR3 contains 13 residues.

This clonotype has at least ten counts. The genes are TRBV2 and TRBJ1-2; perhaps TRBD1 as D (6 bases). The CDR3 runs to 12 residues. The germline gives CDR1 SNHLY, CDR2 FYNNEI. V lost 6 bases and J 5 bases, leaving 10 bases between the germline ends. The CDR3 loop reads CASRDRSYGYTF. The CDR3 coding sequence is TGTGCCAGCAGGGACAGAAGTTATGGCTACACCTTC.

This clonotype showed up many times. The CDR3 region has the DNA TGTGCCAGCGGCTCTCGAGGGGATTACGAGCAGTACTTC. It codes for CASGSRGDYEQYF. The chain carries TRBV12-3 or TRBV12-4 and TRBJ2-7; either TRBD1 or TRBD2 may supply D (5 bases each). V was clipped by 8 bases and J by 4 bases, with 15 bases between them. CDR3 size: 13 residues.

CDR3 DNA sequence: TGCGCCAGCAGCCACCGACTAGCTCCCCCCAATGAGCAGTATTTT. Protein: CASSHRLAPPNEQYF. The V and J genes are TRBV5-1 and TRBJ2-3, with 7 bases matching TRBD2. The CDR3 covers 15 residues. J gave up 11 bases and V 4 bases, and 16 bases lay outside the gene matches. CDR1 and CDR2 from the germline V gene are SGHRS and YFSETQ.

This clonotype occurred many times. The gene calls are TRBV11-2 and TRBJ1-5; 7 bases are shared with TRBD1. The CDR3 is made up of 16 amino acids. CDR1 and CDR2 from the germline V gene are SGHAT and FQNNGV. After removal of 3 bases from V and 0 bases from J, the junction contained 5 bases not matched to a gene. The CDR3 is CASSFSTGYSNQPQHF. The CDR3 nucleotides read TGTGCCAGCAGCTTCTCGACAGGGTATAGCAATCAGCCCCAGCATTTT.

With regard to this clonotype: This clone may be a read error of a much larger clone one base away. The chain recombines TRBV5-1 with TRBJ2-1, with 8 bases that match TRBD2. Germline V lookup: CDR1 SGHRS, CDR2 YFSETQ. Trimming at V came to 0 bases and at J to 8 bases, leaving 22 bases not matched to a gene. The CDR3 length is 20 residues. The CDR3 loop reads CASSLAGLRREAGALDEQFF. CDR3 in DNA: TGCGCCAGCAGCTTGGCCGGACTTAGGAGGGAAGCGGGAGCTCTCGATGAGCAGTTCTTC.

This clonotype was seen at least ten times. The rearrangement joins TRBV4-2 to TRBJ1-6; D is unclear. Germline lookup yields CDR1 LGHNA and CDR2 YNFKEQ. The CDR3 covers 17 residues. Trimming stripped 0 bases from V and 7 bases from J, with 16 bases between. CDR3 residues: CASSQEGGAASNSPLHF. In DNA, the CDR3 is TGTGCCAGCAGCCAAGAAGGCGGAGCGGCAAGCAATTCACCCCTCCACTTT.

This clonotype has at least ten counts. The gene calls are TRBV2 and TRBJ1-4; TRBD1 agrees at 7 bases. The CDR3 sequence is 13 residues long. Germline V gene data show CDR1 as SNHLY and CDR2 as FYNNEI. The V and J ends lost 6 bases and 5 bases, in that order; junction bases with no gene match: 3. The CDR3 loop reads CASRGTVNEKLFF. CDR3 sequence (DNA): TGTGCCAGCAGGGGGACAGTAAATGAAAAACTGTTTTTT.

The sample holds many counts of this clonotype. V is TRBV19 and J is TRBJ2-1; D is ambiguous. Germline V CDR1 and CDR2: LNHDA, SQIVND (reference sequence). V was pared by 3 bases and J by 5 bases, with 17 bases between. The CDR3 runs 16 residues. The CDR3 region has the DNA TGTGCCAGTAGTATTGGTGGGTACCCGACCGACAATGAGCAGTTCTTC. This codes for CASSIGGYPTDNEQFF.

This clonotype was seen many times. The V and J genes are TRBV9 and TRBJ2-5; TRBD2 might be the D (6 bases). The germline V and J ends were trimmed by 0 bases and 5 bases, with 11 bases remaining between them. The germline CDR1 and CDR2 sequences are SGDLS and YYNGEE. This CDR3 has 14 amino acids. CDR3 DNA sequence: TGTGCCAGCAGCGTAGGCGGTAGCGGTGAGACCCAGTACTTC. It is translated as CASSVGGSGETQYF.

This clonotype has ten or more counts. The chain couples TRBV6-1 to TRBJ2-5; 7 positions agree with TRBD2. The CDR3 consists of 13 residues. Germline V lookup: CDR1 MNHNS, CDR2 SASEGT. V dropped 4 bases and J dropped 7; count of bases not matched to a gene: 6. DNA for the CDR3: TGTGCCAGCAGTGGTGAGCGGGGTGGGACCCAGTACTTC. Translated, it gives CASSGERGGTQYF.

This clonotype was observed at least ten times. This chain joins TRBV6-5 and TRBJ2-7; 8 bases fit TRBD2. The V gene's germline CDR1 is MNHEY and CDR2 SVGAGI. The CDR3 contains 15 residues. Losses at the gene ends were 5 bases for V and 2 bases for J; bases not matched to a gene: 8. CDR3 region: CASSPLAEGTYEQYF. The CDR3 nucleotides are TGTGCCAGCAGTCCACTAGCGGAGGGGACCTACGAGCAGTACTTC.

The CDR3, as DNA: TGTGCCAGTGGACAGGGGGCCGGGACAAGTTTTTTT. Translation gives CASGQGAGTSFF. The J gene is TRBJ1-4, the V gene TRBV5-6; TRBD1 agrees at 11 bases. The CDR3 consists of 12 residues. From germline, CDR1 is SGHDT and CDR2 YYEEEE. Germline trimming cut 8 bases from V and 17 bases from J; bases unmatched to any gene: 11.

This clonotype was recorded a few times. V is TRBV6-1 and J is TRBJ2-6, with D possibly matching TRBD1 (6 bases). The germline V gene has CDR1 MNHNS and CDR2 SASEGT. Between the trimmed V and J ends, which lost 6 bases and 3 bases, there was a span of 12 bases. The CDR3 runs 15 residues. CDR3 amino acids: CASRTPGDGANVLTF. The CDR3 DNA reads as TGTGCCAGCAGGACCCCAGGGGATGGGGCCAACGTCCTGACTTTC.